This entry describes one T cell receptor (beta chain). Only in-frame clones appear in the TCRdb table, and some are missing; sequencing was by immunoSEQ multiplex PCR. The sample contains around 140,000 clones, around 82% of which appear only once. These data belong to a study of blood T cell repertoires in COVID-19. This CDR3 is built from 14 residues. Between the trimmed V and J ends, which lost 3 bases and 1 base, there was a span of 9 bases. Germline CDR1 ENHRY, CDR2 SYGVKD. The chain joins TRBV10-3 to TRBJ2-5, with D perhaps TRBD1 (6 bases). This clonotype was obtained from a man aged 55 to 70 with acute or convalescent COVID-19. Material for sequencing was peripheral blood. CDR3 sequence (DNA): TGTGCCATCAGTGACAGGGGTTCCCAAGAGACCCAGTACTTC. Protein sequence: CAISDRGSQETQYF.